This entry describes one T cell receptor beta chain. It has no known antigen specificity. The record has no base qualities; no much larger clone is one base away. From its cysteine to its phenylalanine, the CDR3 spans 16 amino acids. Left in the record is the CDR3 DNA by itself, 48 bases read in frame from the first base. The germline V gene sets CDR1 to MRHNA and CDR2 to SNTAGT. Trimming leaves V shorter by 2 bases and J shorter by 0 bases, with the junction holding 1 base beyond the gene matches. The sample originates from a study of T cells in Graves' hyperthyroidism and ophthalmopathy (dated by TCRdb to the late 2010s). In terms of the full investigation: Peripheral blood was collected at initial diagnosis, before any treatment. The roughly 100 discovery patients were randomly divided into training and test sets at a 7:3 ratio. Whether ophthalmopathy could be predicted prospectively was tested in an independent validation cohort made up of under 20 hyperthyroidism patients plus 17 patients who later progressed to ophthalmopathy. The study also compared thyroid tissue and blood T-cell repertoires from five or six Graves' hyperthyroidism patients. TCR V-J signatures able to tell the groups apart were searched for in a discovery cohort of some 100 patients, of whom more than 40 had Graves' ophthalmopathy and around 58 had stable Graves' hyperthyroidism. According to the paper, TCR Vbeta CDR3 sequencing was carried out on approximately 140 peripheral blood samples, which came from under 50 ophthalmopathy, about 75 hyperthyroidism and about 17 progressor patients. Following sampling, methimazole starting at 30 mg daily was given to hyperthyroidism patients, and high-dose intravenous methylprednisolone was given to ophthalmopathy patients. Here is what the overall study found, with its caveats: Most expanded thyroid clonotypes (frequency above 0.001) were also found in blood, which suggests that blood repertoires may mirror thyroid immune responses. During validation, the model predicted progression to ophthalmopathy a median of around 7 months ahead of onset, with approximately 70% sensitivity and less than 85% specificity. Sample size was not statistically predetermined, and investigators were not blinded to group allocation. A model built on a 13 V-J signature distinguished ophthalmopathy from stable hyperthyroidism, reaching 87.88% sensitivity and 81.08% specificity in cross-validation and 80%/75% in testing.

Amplification of TCR beta CDR3 regions was carried out from RNA transcripts. The TCR CDR3 was subjected to a first round of RT-PCR using the HTBI primer set and the Qiagen OneStep RT-PCR kit. A second multiplex PCR round built the libraries, followed by size selection and purification. Libraries were sequenced paired-end with 100 bp reads on an Illumina HiSeq2000. In the paper's pipeline: SOAPnuke was used to process the raw data, throwing out any read that contained adapters or uncalled bases, had a mean Phred below 15, or lacked an exact constant-primer or identifier match. COPE v1.2.5 was used to merge high-quality paired reads, and clonotypes were defined as unique nucleotide sequences. MiTCR v1.1 was used to align clonotypes to the IMGT TRBV, TRBD and TRBJ reference segments. The analysis included only V-J combinations with a frequency above 0.0001, which together covered roughly 99% of the repertoires. The TCS score was defined as F50 (clonal expansion) divided by E x V (chaos), with BLOSUM62-based TCRdist calculated between CDR3 peptides within each V-J. Welch's t-statistics and random forest reduced fewer than 600 V-J features to around 14, which were used in a naive Bayes classifier (R e1071). The Morisita-Horn index was used to measure how similar the thyroid and blood repertoires were. TCRdb reprocessing: public reads trimmed at Q25 with fastp, clones called with MiXCR, in-frame beta chains kept. Duplicate CDR3 protein sequences are folded into a single record with the most common DNA and genes. It is TCRdb's table, rather than the study itself, that gives the V and J calls and clone size. The sample table lists 700,000 to 950,000 distinct CDR3 sequences, 30% to 40% of them with a count of one. In total, the top ten clones hold around 32% of the sample.

A patient counted as having stable Graves' hyperthyroidism if no progression to ophthalmopathy occurred over 18 months of follow-up. Hyperthyroidism patients were aged 18 to 65 years and newly diagnosed, with disease duration of less than 2 months. The study excluded patients with uncontrolled infections, other autoimmune diseases, pregnancy or lactation. Diagnoses were based on clinical symptoms, serum thyroxine and TRAb, thyroid ultrasound and orbital computed tomography. PBMCs were isolated from 10 ml of fresh peripheral blood by Ficoll-Paque density gradient centrifugation. Total RNA was extracted using Trizol reagent, and RNA quality was assessed on an Agilent 2100 Bioanalyzer.

The rearrangement joined TRBV6-4 to TRBJ2-3; 11 of the junction bases match TRBD2. The source material was blood. This TCR came from a woman aged 40-49 years with Graves' hyperthyroidism. The nucleotides read TGTGCCAGCAGTGACACTAGCGGGGGAAGCACAGATACGCAGTATTTT. Translation gives CASSDTSGGSTDTQYF.